The clone carrying this T cell receptor beta chain was detected many times. TCRdb ran MiXCR on the 5' RACE reads and lists one entry per CDR3 protein. The sample records about 130,000 distinct CDR3 sequences, over 8% being singletons. These data come from a study of T cells after yellow fever vaccination. V was clipped by 5 bases and J by 0 bases, with 10 bases between them. CDR3 size: 14 residues. Per germline, CDR1 DFQATT and CDR2 SNEGSKA (reference sequence). The sequenced sample was CD8+ T cells sorted from PBMCs, obtained on the day of the yellow fever booster vaccination. The sequence derives from a man in his late teens or twenties who received the YFV17D yellow fever vaccine. This sequence joins TRBV20-1 and TRBJ1-4; D remains unclear. CDR3 sequence: CSAQHFATNEKLFF. The CDR3 bases are TGCAGTGCTCAACACTTTGCAACTAATGAAAAACTGTTTTTT.